A selection of T cell receptor beta chains follows, all from one sample in a study of shared clonotypes between healthy human individuals. Libraries were prepared by immunoSEQ multiplex PCR; TCRdb keeps only in-frame clonotypes and omits some of them. Of approximately 1,500,000 clones in the sample, under 99% were seen once. The sample taken for sequencing was naive CD4+ T cells sorted from blood. Source of these receptors: a man in his thirties or forties in good health. CDR3s include the opening cysteine and the closing phenylalanine or tryptophan. D genes are given only for firm matches. The listing skips clone size in some rows; elsewhere it reads once, few, many or a size class.

v_gene	j_gene	d_gene	abundance	CDR3aa	CDR3nt
TRBV28	TRBJ1-2	-	-	CASRKGPLANYGYTF	TGTGCCAGCAGGAAGGGACCGTTAGCTAACTATGGCTACACCTTC
TRBV20-1	TRBJ2-7	-	-	CSARAPGEQYF	TGCAGTGCTAGAGCCCCGGGCGAGCAGTACTTC
TRBV7-6	TRBJ2-3	TRBD2	-	CASSPTGTSGGTDTQYF	TGTGCCAGCAGCCCTACGGGGACTAGCGGGGGCACAGATACGCAGTATTTT
TRBV5-1	TRBJ1-5	-	-	CASRLRHFSNQPQHF	TGCGCCAGCAGACTTAGACATTTTAGCAATCAGCCCCAGCATTTT
TRBV6-5	TRBJ1-2	-	-	CAIRKEGRKGYTF	TGTGCCATAAGAAAGGAAGGGCGAAAAGGCTACACCTTC
TRBV7-2	TRBJ2-7	-	-	CASSPAVEQYF	TGTGCCAGCAGCCCCGCAGTCGAGCAGTACTTC
TRBV7-2	TRBJ2-4	-	-	CASSPTEVGAKNIQYF	TGTGCCAGCAGCCCCACAGAGGTGGGGGCCAAAAACATTCAGTACTTC
TRBV18	TRBJ2-4	-	-	CASSPVAKNIQYF	TGTGCCAGCTCACCAGTAGCCAAAAACATTCAGTACTTC
TRBV6-1	TRBJ2-3	TRBD2	-	CASIPPGLVSNTQYF	TGTGCCAGCATTCCCCCGGGACTAGTCTCGAATACGCAGTATTTT
TRBV11-2	TRBJ2-5	TRBD2	-	CASSFGTSGRAGETQYF	TGTGCCAGCAGCTTCGGGACTAGCGGGAGGGCCGGAGAGACCCAGTACTTC
TRBV5-1	TRBJ1-1	TRBD1	-	CASSTGTGALKAFF	TGCGCCAGCAGCACCGGGACAGGGGCCCTGAAGGCTTTCTTT
TRBV28	TRBJ2-1	-	once	CASISPVYNEQFF	TGTGCCAGCATTAGTCCGGTCTACAATGAGCAGTTCTTC
TRBV29-1	TRBJ2-7	TRBD1	-	CSVEDLSQGADEQYF	TGCAGCGTTGAAGATCTTAGTCAGGGGGCGGACGAGCAGTACTTC
TRBV6-6	TRBJ1-4	TRBD1	-	CASSPGTATNEKLFF	TGTGCCAGCAGTCCCGGGACAGCAACTAATGAAAAACTGTTTTTT